The 11 T cell receptor beta chains below come from one sample, sequenced in a study of cytomegalovirus exposure and HLA in healthy donors (dated by TCRdb to between 2016 and 2019). Receptor amplification or capture employed the immunoSEQ multiplex PCR assay. For the multiplex PCR, a mixture combining 60 forward primers for TCR Vbeta segments and 13 reverse primers for TCR Jbeta segments was used. What TCRdb holds here is the immuneACCESS table cut down to in-frame rearrangements. Part of the clones is not present; checked against another copy, under half of the missing clones reflect an unresolved V gene, and the others are unexplained. The table for this sample lists 140,000 to 150,000 clones; roughly four fifths of them were counted only once. Clones ranked in the top ten supply roughly 10% of the sample. The sample was PBMCs. These receptors all stem from a woman aged 55 to 70 in good health and CMV-seropositive.

The chain is built from TRBV7-8 and TRBJ2-7; perhaps TRBD2 as D (6 bases). With 5 bases removed from V and 4 bases from J, the gap between germline ends came to 15 bases. The CDR3 has 14 amino acids. In germline, CDR1 is SGHVS, CDR2 FQNEAQ. The CDR3 DNA follows: TGTGCCAGCAGCCGGGACTCGCTGAGTTACGAGCAGTACTTC. Its protein product is CASSRDSLSYEQYF.

The V and J genes are TRBV4-3 and TRBJ2-4; 7 bases are a match to TRBD1. Germline assignment: CDR1 LGHNA and CDR2 YSLEER. Trimming took 5 bases from V and 0 from J; bases not matched to a gene: 4. The length of the CDR3 is 15 residues. The CDR3 here is CASSRGQLAKNIQYF. In DNA form, the CDR3 reads TGCGCCAGCAGCAGGGGACAGCTAGCCAAAAACATTCAGTACTTC.

J is TRBJ2-1 and V is TRBV27; 11 nucleotides line up with TRBD2. Per the germline V gene, CDR1 is MNHEY and CDR2 is SMNVEV (reference sequence). The CDR3 totals 15 residues. J lost 7 bases, V lost 6 bases, and 8 bases had no gene match. Written as DNA, the CDR3 is TGTGCCAGCAGCCAGCTAGCGGGAGGAGGAAATGAGCAGTTCTTC. This gives the protein CASSQLAGGGNEQFF.

This clone was seen only a few times. V is TRBV28 and J is TRBJ2-4; D is ambiguous. The V end was cut by 3 bases, the J end by 6 bases, with 9 bases between. CDR1 is MDHEN, CDR2 SYDVKM, per germline. The CDR3 extends over 13 amino acids. The CDR3 DNA sequence: TGTGCCAGCAGTTTCTGGGCTGGAAACATTCAGTACTTC. This codes for CASSFWAGNIQYF. Complete variable domain (other parts from reference TRBV28 and TRBJ2-4): DVKVTQSSRYLVKRTGEKVFLECVQDMDHENMFWYRQDPGLGLRLIYFSYDVKMKEKGDIPEGYSVSREKKERFSLILESASTNQTSMYLCASSFWAGNIQYFGAGTRLSVL.

The chain joins TRBV5-1 to TRBJ2-3; 7 bases map to TRBD1. The ends lost 5 bases at V and 2 bases at J; junction bases unmatched: 5. Germline V gives CDR1 SGHRS, CDR2 YFSETQ. The CDR3 loop spans 14 amino acids. CDR3 in DNA: TGCGCCAGCAGGGTGGACAGGTCCACAGATACGCAGTATTTT. Its translation: CASRVDRSTDTQYF.

The chain employs TRBV18 and TRBJ2-7; the match to TRBD1 covers 9 bases. After removal of 4 bases from V and 0 bases from J, the junction contained 10 bases not matched to a gene. The CDR3 totals 17 residues. Germline V gene data show CDR1 as KGHSH and CDR2 as LQKENI. The CDR3 here is CASSQPGDRVSSYEQYF. The CDR3 DNA is TGTGCCAGCTCACAACCAGGGGACAGGGTGAGCTCCTACGAGCAGTACTTC.

The CDR3 bases are TGCGCCAGCAGCCTAACCGGAACTAGCGGTTACAATGAGCAGTTCTTC. Translated: CASSLTGTSGYNEQFF. The chain recombines TRBV4-3 with TRBJ2-1; 8 bases fit TRBD2. This CDR3 contains 16 residues. V trimming: 4 bases; J trimming: 4 bases; junction bases outside the gene matches: 9. CDR1 and CDR2 (germline): LGHNA, YSLEER.

The rearrangement uses TRBV7-6 and TRBJ2-2, with D possibly matching TRBD2 (5 bases). V lost 5 bases and J lost 7, with 20 bases in between. Germline V lookup: CDR1 SGHVS, CDR2 FNYEAQ. This CDR3 has 16 residues. The CDR3 loop is CASSPYPAEAFGELFF. CDR3 sequence (DNA): TGTGCCAGCAGCCCGTACCCAGCGGAGGCCTTCGGGGAGCTGTTTTTT.

V and J are TRBV29-1 and TRBJ1-2; 8 nucleotides align to TRBD1. Germline V gene sequence: CDR1 SQVTM, CDR2 ANQGSEA. With 3 bases clipped from V and 3 bases from J, the junction kept 9 bases outside the gene matches. The CDR3 is 15 amino acids. CDR3 amino acids: CSVDPWTGQDYGYTF. The CDR3 DNA follows: TGCAGCGTTGACCCGTGGACAGGGCAGGACTATGGCTACACCTTC. Full variable domain (missing parts from reference TRBV29-1 and TRBJ1-2): SAVISQKPSRDICQRGTSLTIQCQVDSQVTMMFWYRQQPGQSLTLIATANQGSEATYESGFVIDKFPISRPNLTFSTLTVSNMSPEDSSIYLCSVDPWTGQDYGYTFGSGTRLTVV.

V usage is TRBV28 and J usage is TRBJ2-2; TRBD2 might be the D (5 bases). The CDR3 contains 17 residues. The V end was cut by 4 bases, the J end by 4 bases, with 19 bases between. Germline V gene lookup returns CDR1 MDHEN and CDR2 SYDVKM. CDR3 DNA: TGTGCCAGCAGTTACGCCAGCAGAGGAGGCTTCACCGGGGAGCTGTTTTTT. Translated: CASSYASRGGFTGELFF.

This chain links TRBV5-4 with TRBJ2-1, with D possibly TRBD2 on 6 matching bases. Per germline, CDR1 SGHNT and CDR2 YYREEE (reference sequence). The CDR3 runs 17 residues. V shed 0 bases and J shed 0 bases, with 13 bases lying between them. CDR3 protein: CASSLVPRGSSYNEQFF. In DNA form, the CDR3 reads TGTGCCAGCAGCTTGGTTCCGCGGGGAAGCTCCTACAATGAGCAGTTCTTC. Complete variable domain (other parts from reference TRBV5-4 and TRBJ2-1): ETGVTQSPTHLIKTRGQQVTLRCSSQSGHNTVSWYQQALGQGPQFIFQYYREEENGRGNFPPRFSGLQFPNYSSELNVNALELDDSALYLCASSLVPRGSSYNEQFFGPGTRLTVL.